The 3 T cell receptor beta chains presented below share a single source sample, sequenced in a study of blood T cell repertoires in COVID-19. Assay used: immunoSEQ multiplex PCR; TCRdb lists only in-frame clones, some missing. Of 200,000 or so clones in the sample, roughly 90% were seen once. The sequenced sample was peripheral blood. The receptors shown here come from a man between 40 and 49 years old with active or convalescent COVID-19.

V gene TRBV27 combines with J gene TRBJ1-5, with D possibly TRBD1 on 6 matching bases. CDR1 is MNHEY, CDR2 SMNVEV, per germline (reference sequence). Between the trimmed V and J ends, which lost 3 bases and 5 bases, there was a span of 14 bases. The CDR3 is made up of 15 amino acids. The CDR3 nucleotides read TGTGCCAGCAGTTTTAGGCGGACAGACGATCAGCCCCAGCATTTT. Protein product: CASSFRRTDDQPQHF.

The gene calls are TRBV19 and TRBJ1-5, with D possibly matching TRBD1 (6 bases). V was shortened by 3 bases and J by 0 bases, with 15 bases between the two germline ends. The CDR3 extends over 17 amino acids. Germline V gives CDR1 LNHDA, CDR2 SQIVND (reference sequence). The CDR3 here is CASSILPAGVSNQPQHF. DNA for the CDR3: TGTGCCAGTAGTATTCTTCCGGCAGGGGTTAGCAATCAGCCCCAGCATTTT.

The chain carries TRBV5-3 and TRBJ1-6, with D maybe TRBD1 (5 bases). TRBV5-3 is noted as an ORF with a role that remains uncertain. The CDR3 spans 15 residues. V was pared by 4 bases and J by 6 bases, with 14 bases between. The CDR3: CARSRGRDLNSPLHF. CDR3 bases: TGTGCCAGAAGCCGGGGGAGGGATCTTAATTCACCCCTCCACTTT.